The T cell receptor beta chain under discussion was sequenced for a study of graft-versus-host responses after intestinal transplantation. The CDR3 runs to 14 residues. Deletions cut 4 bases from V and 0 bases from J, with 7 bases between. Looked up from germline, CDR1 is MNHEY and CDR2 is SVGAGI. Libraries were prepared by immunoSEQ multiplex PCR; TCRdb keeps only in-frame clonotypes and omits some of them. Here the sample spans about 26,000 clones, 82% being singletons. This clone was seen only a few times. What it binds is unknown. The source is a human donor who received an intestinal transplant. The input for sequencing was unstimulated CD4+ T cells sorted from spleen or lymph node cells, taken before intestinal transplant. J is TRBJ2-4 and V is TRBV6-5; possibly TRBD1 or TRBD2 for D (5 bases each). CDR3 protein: CASSFGTAKNIQYF. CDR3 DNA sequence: TGTGCCAGCAGTTTTGGGACAGCCAAAAACATTCAGTACTTC.